The source of this T cell receptor (beta chain) is a study of spatial heterogeneity in lung cancer. The study, taken as a whole, reports: Follow-up blood showed ubiquitous expanded tumor TCRs less than blood at resection did.

Every TCR cDNA molecule bore a unique molecular identifier. TCRdb independently ran MiXCR on the 5' RACE reads; one entry per CDR3 protein. This table has some 4,000 distinct CDR3 sequences, 8.5% to 10% appearing once. Indicated time point: sample taken at primary tumor resection. Researchers sequenced whole RNA taken from tumor, nontumor lung or frozen PBMC without sorting. Per germline, CDR1 SNHLY and CDR2 FYNNEI. The CDR3 covers 15 residues. Trimming removed 3 bases at V and 7 bases at J, with 16 bases between. This clonotype was seen repeatedly, ten times or more. Its specificity is unknown. The chain uses TRBV2 and TRBJ1-5; tentative D call: TRBD1 (5 bases). The starting material was PBMCs, obtained at surgery. This clonotype was sampled from a male donor with early-stage non-small cell lung cancer. CDR3 in amino acids: CASSEAVGGFQPQHF. The CDR3 DNA sequence: TGTGCCAGCAGTGAGGCCGTTGGGGGATTCCAGCCCCAGCATTTT.